This TCR beta chain was sequenced during a study of blood T cell repertoires in COVID-19. The CDR3 spans 14 residues. Germline values: CDR1 MDHEN, CDR2 SYDVKM. The V gene lost 8 bases and the J gene lost 7 bases, with 18 bases spanning the gap. The repertoire was sequenced with immunoSEQ multiplex PCR; TCRdb's copy has only in-frame clones and lacks some. The sample comprises over 120,000 clones, about 80% of which are singletons, and more than 5% rests with the top ten. The receptor's source is a woman aged 50 to 60 who had recovered from COVID-19. The sample comprised PBMCs or T cells enriched from blood (not recorded which). This chain joins TRBV28 and TRBJ1-3, with a possible D match to TRBD1 (5 bases). CDR3 coding DNA: TGTGCCAGCGGACCTGGGGCGGCGGGGAACACCATATATTTT. Its translation: CASGPGAAGNTIYF.